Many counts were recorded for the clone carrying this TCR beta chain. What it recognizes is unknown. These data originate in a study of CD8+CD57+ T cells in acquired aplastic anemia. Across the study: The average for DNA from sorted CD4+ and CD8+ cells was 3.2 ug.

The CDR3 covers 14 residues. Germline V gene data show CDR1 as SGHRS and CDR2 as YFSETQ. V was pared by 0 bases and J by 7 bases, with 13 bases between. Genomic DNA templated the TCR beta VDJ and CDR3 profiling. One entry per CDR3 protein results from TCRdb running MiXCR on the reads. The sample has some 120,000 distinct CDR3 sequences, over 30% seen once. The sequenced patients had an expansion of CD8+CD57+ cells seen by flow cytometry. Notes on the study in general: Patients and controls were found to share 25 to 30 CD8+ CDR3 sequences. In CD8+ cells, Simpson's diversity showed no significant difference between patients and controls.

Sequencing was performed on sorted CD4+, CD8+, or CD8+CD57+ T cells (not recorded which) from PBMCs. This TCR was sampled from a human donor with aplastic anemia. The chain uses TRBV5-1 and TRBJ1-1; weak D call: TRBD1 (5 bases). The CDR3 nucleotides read TGCGCCAGCAGCTTGGTCGCAGGGAGGATTGAAGCTTTCTTT. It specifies CASSLVAGRIEAFF.